This T cell receptor (beta chain) stems from a study of CD8 T cells in Susac syndrome. Per germline, CDR1 SEHNR and CDR2 FQNEAQ (reference sequence). The CDR3 sequence is 15 residues long. The junction had 3 bases not matched to a gene; V was cut back by 6 bases and J by 2 bases. Study findings and constraints: The study recognized that the number of individuals in its TCR sequencing and HLA analysis was relatively small.

About 0.45 to 1 ug RNA was reverse transcribed with random hexamers. Via MiXCR, TCRdb re-called the immunoSEQ multiplex PCR reads, giving one row per CDR3 protein. Among about 130,000 distinct CDR3 sequences listed, around 90% were seen once. Sequencing of TCR beta covered CD8+ and CD4+ T cells obtained from blood. Multiple sclerosis controls were treatment-naive patients with stable or active relapsing-remitting disease. Note on this clonotype: What it binds is not known.

The receptor was derived from a human donor with multiple sclerosis. The rearrangement joins TRBV7-9 to TRBJ2-6; 8 bases are shared with TRBD1. The sample consisted of CD8+ T cells from PBMCs. The CDR3: CASSEQGAGANVLTF. CDR3 nucleotide sequence: TGTGCCAGCAGTGAACAGGGGGCTGGGGCCAACGTCCTGACTTTC.